This T cell receptor (beta chain) was retrieved from a study of shared clonotypes between healthy human individuals (dated by TCRdb to 2018 to 2021). At the level of the whole study: The cohort included three men and two women between 18 and 49 years of age. To estimate repertoire size and how much clonotypes are shared between individuals, the study performed deep sequencing of blood TCR repertoires from a handful of healthy adults. For each donor, CD4 naive and CD4 memory were each run on three plates, CD8 naive on two plates, and CD8 memory on one plate. Each donor's leukapheresis produced roughly between roughly 0.85 and 9 billion PBMCs. To increase sequencing depth and limit assay-specific biases, different laboratories used diverse techniques to prepare libraries and sequence TCR repertoires.

Summary of the overall study and its limitations: The genetic and exposure-history diversity represented was limited by the small number of donors. Even with the large sequencing depth, rarefaction of the sorted-subset datasets indicated that sequencing was incomplete. Across a handful of donors, approximately 4.6% of naive CD4, approximately 3.6% of naive CD8, around 2.5% of memory CD4, and approximately 0.4% of memory CD8 clonotypes were shared. Compared with non-shared clonotypes, clonotypes shared by all four sorted-subset donors had higher generation probabilities. Naive subsets generally had larger estimated clonotype richness than memory subsets. Sampling was limited to blood, and TCR repertoires in tissue likely differ from TCR repertoires in blood. Pairwise subsampling led to the expectation that sequencing depth would affect the degree of clonotype sharing among donors.

CDR1 and CDR2 were assigned from the germline V gene as SQVTM and ANQGSEA. The CDR3 starts with the cysteine, ends with the phenylalanine, and has 18 residues. Only the CDR3 part of the read is kept: 54 bases, read in frame from the first base. V and J are truncated by 4 bases and 0 bases respectively, leaving an intervening sequence of 19 bases. Using the deep immunoSEQ assay, multiplex PCR amplified TCR CDR3 regions from genomic DNA. For each cell subset, the extracted genomic DNA was distributed evenly across all wells of several immunoSEQ 96-well plates, and each plate served as one replicate. Each replicate PCR for sorted subsets received approximately 200 ng genomic DNA, equal to about 29,000 T cell genomes. Purified libraries were measured with a Qubit 3.0 fluorometer, size-checked on a Bioanalyzer 2100, and measured again with the KAPA Library Quantification kit. Each immunoSEQ 96-well plate was sequenced on its own single-read 150-cycle Illumina NextSeq 550 flow cell. Turning to the authors' computational methods: Because the immunoSEQ output included only junctional sequences and no quality scores, the filtering could not be the same as the filtering used for full-length reads. To assign V/J genes and CDR3, sequences were annotated against IMGT germline references using PyIR, a Python wrapper for IgBLAST v1.9. Reads were filtered out if the reads had weak V/J assignments (E-value above 1e-6), no CDR3, stop codons, out-of-frame junctions, or ambiguous translated residues. V3J clonotypes were defined as sequences sharing an identical inferred V gene, J gene, and CDR3 amino acid sequence. The percentage overlap between two repertoires was calculated by dividing the number of shared unique clonotypes by the size of the smaller repertoire. Richness of each repertoire was evaluated using RTK rarefaction, the Chao1 estimator, and Recon v2.1 estimates of unobserved clonotypes. For all TCRbeta clonotypes obtained by the gDNA method from a few donors, generation probabilities were computed with OLGA. The table was pulled from immuneACCESS by TCRdb, which kept in-frame rearrangements only. Such tables lose some clones; where checked, under half of the loss comes from unresolved V genes, and the rest has no known cause. D and trimming were read from the DNA, whereas the V and J calls and clone size are those reported in that table. This sample comprises over a million clones, around 97% of them detected only once. Approximately 1% of the sample goes to the ten largest clones.

As concerns this clone: The clone's antigen remains unknown. Base qualities were left out, and no much larger clone turns up one base away.

The donors were healthy, HIV-negative adults who had no recently reported acute infections or vaccinations. Every donor was a Caucasian adult living in Nashville, Tennessee, USA. CD4+ T cells were enriched by magnetic negative selection; naive cells were then positively selected on CD45RA, and the negative fraction formed the memory subset. Blood was obtained by leukapheresis, after which PBMCs were separated by Ficoll-Histopaque density gradient centrifugation and cryopreserved in liquid nitrogen vapor phase. Analytical flow cytometry was used to check the purity and quantity of every magnetically sorted T cell population. From each sorted fraction, genomic DNA was isolated and quantified by UV absorbance on a Nanodrop 2000c.

The clonotype was recovered from a man aged 30 to 39 in good health. Material: naive CD4+ T cells sorted from blood. The cell subset or site label of this sample denotes: CD45RA+ positively selected. This chain joins TRBV29-1 to TRBJ2-6; the D gene identity is not certain. The CDR3 protein is CSVVSTPAPHSGANVLTF. In nucleotides, the sequence is TGCAGCGTTGTTTCTACACCCGCTCCCCACTCTGGGGCCAACGTCCTGACTTTC.